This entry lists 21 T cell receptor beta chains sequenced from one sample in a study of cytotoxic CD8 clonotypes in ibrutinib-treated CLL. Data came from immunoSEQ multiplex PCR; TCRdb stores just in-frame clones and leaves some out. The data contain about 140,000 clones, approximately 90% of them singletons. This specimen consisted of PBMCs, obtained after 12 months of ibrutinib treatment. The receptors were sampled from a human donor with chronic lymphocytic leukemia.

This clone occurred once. The CDR3 here is CASWLPGTGVFEQYF. CDR3 bases: TGCGCCAGCTGGCTACCCGGAACAGGGGTCTTCGAGCAGTACTTC. The gene calls are TRBV23-1 and TRBJ2-7; 7 nucleotides agree with TRBD1. TRBV23-1 belongs to the ORF category, with a function that is uncertain. V dropped 8 bases and J dropped 6; count of bases not matched to a gene: 16. The CDR3 consists of 15 residues.

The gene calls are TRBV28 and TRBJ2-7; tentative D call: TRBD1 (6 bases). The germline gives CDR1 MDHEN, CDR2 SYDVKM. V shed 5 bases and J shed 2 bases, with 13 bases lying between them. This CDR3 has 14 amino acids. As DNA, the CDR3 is TGTGCCAGCAGTCGGACAGCGAGGACCTACGAGCAGTACTTC. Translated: CASSRTARTYEQYF.

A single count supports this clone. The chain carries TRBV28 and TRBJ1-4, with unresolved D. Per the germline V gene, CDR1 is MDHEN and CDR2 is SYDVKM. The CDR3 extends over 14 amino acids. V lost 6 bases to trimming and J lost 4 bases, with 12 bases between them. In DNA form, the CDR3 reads TGTGCCAGCAGCTTTACATCCGTTAATGAAAAACTGTTTTTT. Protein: CASSFTSVNEKLFF.

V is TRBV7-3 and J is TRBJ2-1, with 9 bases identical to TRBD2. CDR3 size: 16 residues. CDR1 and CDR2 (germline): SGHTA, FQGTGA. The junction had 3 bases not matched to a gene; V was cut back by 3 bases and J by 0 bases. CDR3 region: CASSLREGPSYNEQFF. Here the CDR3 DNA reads TGTGCCAGCAGCTTGCGGGAGGGCCCCTCCTACAATGAGCAGTTCTTC.

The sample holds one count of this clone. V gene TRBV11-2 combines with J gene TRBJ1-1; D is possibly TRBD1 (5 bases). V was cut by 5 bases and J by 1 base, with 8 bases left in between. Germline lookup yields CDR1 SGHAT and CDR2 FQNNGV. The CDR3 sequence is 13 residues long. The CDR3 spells CASSPTGNTEAFF. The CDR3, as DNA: TGTGCCAGCAGCCCTACAGGGAACACTGAAGCTTTCTTT. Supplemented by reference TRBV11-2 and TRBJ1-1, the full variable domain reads EAGVAQSPRYKIIEKRQSVAFWCNPISGHATLYWYQQILGQGPKLLIQFQNNGVVDDSQLPKDRFSAERLKGVDSTLKIQPAKLEDSAVYLCASSPTGNTEAFFGQGTRLTVV.

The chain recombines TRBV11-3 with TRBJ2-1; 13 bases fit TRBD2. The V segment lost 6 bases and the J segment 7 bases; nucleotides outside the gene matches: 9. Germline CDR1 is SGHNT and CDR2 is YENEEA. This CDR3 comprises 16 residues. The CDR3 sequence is CASSSGTSGKKNEQFF. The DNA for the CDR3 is TGTGCCAGCAGTTCTGGGACTAGCGGGAAAAAGAATGAGCAGTTCTTC.

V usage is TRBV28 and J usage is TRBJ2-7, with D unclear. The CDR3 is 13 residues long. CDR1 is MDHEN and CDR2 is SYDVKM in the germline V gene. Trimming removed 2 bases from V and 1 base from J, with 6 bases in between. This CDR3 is CASSLMSSYEQYF. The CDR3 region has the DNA TGTGCCAGCAGTTTAATGAGTTCCTACGAGCAGTACTTC.

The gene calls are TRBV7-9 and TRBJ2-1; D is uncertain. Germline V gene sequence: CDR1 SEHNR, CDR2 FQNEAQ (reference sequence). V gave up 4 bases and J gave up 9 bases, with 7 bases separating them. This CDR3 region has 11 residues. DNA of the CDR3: TGTGCCAGCAGCTCGGGCGGTGAGCAGTTCTTC. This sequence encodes CASSSGGEQFF.

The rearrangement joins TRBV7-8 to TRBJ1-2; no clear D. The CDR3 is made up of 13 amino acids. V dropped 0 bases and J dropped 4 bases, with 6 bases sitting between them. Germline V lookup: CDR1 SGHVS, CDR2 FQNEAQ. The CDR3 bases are TGTGCCAGCAGCTTAGCTCAGCCCTATGGCTACACCTTC. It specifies CASSLAQPYGYTF.

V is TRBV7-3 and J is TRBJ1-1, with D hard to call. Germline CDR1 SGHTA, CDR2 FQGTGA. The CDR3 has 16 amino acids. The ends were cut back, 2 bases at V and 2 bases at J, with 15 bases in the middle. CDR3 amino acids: CASSLYFYGPNTEAFF. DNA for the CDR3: TGTGCCAGCAGCTTATATTTTTACGGACCTAACACTGAAGCTTTCTTT.

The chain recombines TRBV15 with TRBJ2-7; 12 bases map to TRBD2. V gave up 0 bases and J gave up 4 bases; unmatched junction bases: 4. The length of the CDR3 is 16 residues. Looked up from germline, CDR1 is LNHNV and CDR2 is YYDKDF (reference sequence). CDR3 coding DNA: TGTGCCACCAGCAGAGACCTAGCGGGGGGGTTGTACGAGCAGTACTTC. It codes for CATSRDLAGGLYEQYF.

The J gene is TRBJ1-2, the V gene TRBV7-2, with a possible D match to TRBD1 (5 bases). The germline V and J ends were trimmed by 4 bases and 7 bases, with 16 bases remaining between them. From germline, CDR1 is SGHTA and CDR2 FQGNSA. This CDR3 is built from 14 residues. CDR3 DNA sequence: TGTGCCAGCAGCTCAGACCACAGGAGCGGTGGCTACACCTTC. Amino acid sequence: CASSSDHRSGGYTF.

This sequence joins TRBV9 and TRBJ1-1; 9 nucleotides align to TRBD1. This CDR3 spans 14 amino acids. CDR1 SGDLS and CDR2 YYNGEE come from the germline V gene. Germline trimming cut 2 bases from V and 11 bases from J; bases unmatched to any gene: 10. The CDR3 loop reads CASSVFPVQGAAFF. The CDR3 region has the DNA TGTGCCAGCAGCGTGTTCCCAGTACAGGGGGCGGCTTTCTTT. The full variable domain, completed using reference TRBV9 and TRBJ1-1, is DSGVTQTPKHLITATGQRVTLRCSPRSGDLSVYWYQQSLDQGLQFLIQYYNGEERAKGNILERFSAQQFPDLHSELNLSSLELGDSALYFCASSVFPVQGAAFFGQGTRLTVV.

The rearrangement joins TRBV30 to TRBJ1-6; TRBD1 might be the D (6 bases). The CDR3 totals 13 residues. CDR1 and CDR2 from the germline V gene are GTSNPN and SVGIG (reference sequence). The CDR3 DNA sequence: TGTGCTCTACTATGGGGACAAAATTCACCCCTCCACTTT. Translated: CALLWGQNSPLHF.

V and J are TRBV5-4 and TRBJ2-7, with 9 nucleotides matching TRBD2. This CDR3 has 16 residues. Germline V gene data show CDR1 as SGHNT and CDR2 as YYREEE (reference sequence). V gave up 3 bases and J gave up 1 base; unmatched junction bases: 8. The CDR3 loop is CASSSRSGSVSYEQYF. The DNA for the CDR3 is TGTGCCAGCAGCTCCCGTAGCGGGAGTGTATCCTACGAGCAGTACTTC.

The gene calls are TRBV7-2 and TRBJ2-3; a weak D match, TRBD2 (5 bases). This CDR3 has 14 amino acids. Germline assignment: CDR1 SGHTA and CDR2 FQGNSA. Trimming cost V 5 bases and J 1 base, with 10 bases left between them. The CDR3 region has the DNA TGTGCCAGCAGCCCGGGGAGACGCACAGATACGCAGTATTTT. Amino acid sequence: CASSPGRRTDTQYF.

The CDR3 reads CASSAGEQETQYF. CDR3 coding DNA: TGCGCCAGCAGTGCGGGCGAGCAAGAGACCCAGTACTTC. This sequence joins TRBV10-1 and TRBJ2-5; no clear D. CDR1 and CDR2 from the germline V gene are WNHNN and SYGVQD (reference sequence). Trimming removed 4 bases at V and 2 bases at J, with 8 bases between. This CDR3 has 13 residues.

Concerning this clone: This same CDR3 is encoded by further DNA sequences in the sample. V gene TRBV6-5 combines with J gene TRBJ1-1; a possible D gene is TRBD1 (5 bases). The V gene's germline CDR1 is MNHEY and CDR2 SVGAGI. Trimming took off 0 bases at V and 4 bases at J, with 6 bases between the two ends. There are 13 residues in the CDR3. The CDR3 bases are TGTGCCAGCAGTTACTCCGGGGGCACTGAAGCTTTCTTT. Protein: CASSYSGGTEAFF.

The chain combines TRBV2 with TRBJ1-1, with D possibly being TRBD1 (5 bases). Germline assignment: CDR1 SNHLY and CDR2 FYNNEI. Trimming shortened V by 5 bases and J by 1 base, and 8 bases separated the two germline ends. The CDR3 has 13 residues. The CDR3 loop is CASSRDRNTEAFF. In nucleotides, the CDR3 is TGTGCCAGCAGTCGGGACCGGAACACTGAAGCTTTCTTT.

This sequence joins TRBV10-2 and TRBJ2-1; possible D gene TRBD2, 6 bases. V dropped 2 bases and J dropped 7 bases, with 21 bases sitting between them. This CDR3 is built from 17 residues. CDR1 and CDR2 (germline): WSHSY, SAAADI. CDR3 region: CASSEIGTYLRANEQFF. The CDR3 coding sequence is TGCGCCAGCAGTGAGATCGGGACTTACCTGAGGGCGAATGAGCAGTTCTTC.

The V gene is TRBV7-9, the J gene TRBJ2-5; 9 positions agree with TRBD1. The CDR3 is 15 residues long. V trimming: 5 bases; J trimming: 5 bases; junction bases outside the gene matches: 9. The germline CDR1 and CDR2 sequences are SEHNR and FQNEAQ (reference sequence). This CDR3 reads CASSAWDREAETQYF. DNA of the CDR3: TGTGCCAGCAGCGCCTGGGACAGGGAGGCGGAGACCCAGTACTTC.